This T cell receptor (beta chain) was found in a study of identical twins. The study, taken as a whole, reports: Whereas memory repertoires showed no such difference, abundant cord blood beta clonotypes carried fewer insertions. Monozygotic twins shared more out-of-frame TCR alpha than recombination models predicted. Twins shared beta out-of-frame sequences in excess, but this excess was weaker. Where out-of-frame alpha sequences were twin-shared, they showed excess low generation probability.

With V trimmed by 6 bases and J by 4 bases, 6 bases remained unmatched. The CDR3 covers 14 residues. TCRdb processed the 5' RACE reads anew with MiXCR; each CDR3 protein has one entry. The sample records roughly 350,000 distinct CDR3 sequences, about 9% being singletons. In the case of this clonotype: Its target is not known.

The genes are TRBV12-3 or TRBV12-4 and TRBJ1-2, with TRBD1 identical over 9 bases. The sequence was obtained from a woman in her fifties or sixties in good health. The sample taken for sequencing was naive T cells sorted from blood. The DNA of the CDR3 is TGTGCCAGCAGCCGGGACAGGGTTGTCTATGGCTACACCTTC. Residues: CASSRDRVVYGYTF.